The 11 T cell receptor beta chains presented below share a single source sample, sequenced in a study of low-dose radiotherapy and immunotherapy resistance in tumors (dated by TCRdb to the early 2020s). These reads were obtained on an Illumina HiSeq 2500. First-strand cDNA was synthesized using Superscript III and a set of TRAV- and TRBV-specific primers, so that both TCRalpha and TCRbeta chains were covered. TCRs were amplified with Phusion for around 20 PCR cycles using a constant-region primer together with the adapter attached to the V primers. The public reads were quality trimmed at Q25 with fastp and then assembled into clones with MiXCR by TCRdb, keeping productive beta chains. Records with the same CDR3 protein are collapsed into one entry carrying the most frequent genes and DNA. For this sample the table gives nearly 60,000 distinct CDR3 sequences, of which roughly 23% were detected only once. Jointly, the top ten make up approximately 6.4% of the sample.

Per the publication, the time point label means: after trial treatment. This specimen's treatment or condition label, per the study, means: LDRT plus nivolumab, ipilimumab, low-dose cyclophosphamide and aspirin (RACIN trial). Sample: PBMCs, taken after low-dose radiotherapy plus immunotherapy. Receptors originate from a male donor with prostate cancer.

This clonotype has a count of ten or more. The V gene is TRBV2, the J gene TRBJ2-2, with D possibly TRBD1 on 6 matching bases. V was shortened by 1 base and J by 7 bases, with 13 bases between the two germline ends. Germline V gene sequence: CDR1 SNHLY, CDR2 FYNNEI. The CDR3 runs to 15 residues. CDR3 residues: CASSEVGAPGGELFF. In nucleotides, the CDR3 is TGTGCCAGCAGTGAAGTGGGGGCGCCGGGCGGGGAGCTGTTTTTT.

This clonotype was detected once. Being one base from a much bigger clone, this may be a read error. The CDR3 DNA reads TGTGCCGGCACCAGAGCGCGGGAGAGAAGCACAGATACGCAGTATTTT. It yields the protein CAGTRARERSTDTQYF. The rearrangement uses TRBV6-2 or TRBV6-3 and TRBJ2-3; 7 positions agree with TRBD2. Germline values: CDR1 MNHEY, CDR2 SVGEGT. The CDR3 runs 16 residues. The V segment lost 11 bases and the J segment 0 bases; nucleotides outside the gene matches: 14.

Comments on this clonotype: The DNA is omitted, as the CDR3 cannot be located on it reliably, and the CDR3 follows TCRdb's listing. This rearrangement joins TRBV11-1 to TRBJ2-2; the table's D call TRBD1 went unverified against the DNA. Germline loops: CDR1 SGHAT, CDR2 FQDESV (reference sequence). With termini counted, the CDR3 has 18 amino acids. This CDR3 reads CASSLVGTGLNTGELFFF.

This clonotype was counted at least ten times. V gene TRBV20-1 combines with J gene TRBJ2-1; 9 nucleotides line up with TRBD1. The length of the CDR3 is 15 residues. The germline V gene has CDR1 DFQATT and CDR2 SNEGSKA (reference sequence). V lost 5 bases to trimming and J lost 7 bases; unmatched junction nucleotides: 12. The CDR3, as DNA: TGCAGTGCTTCACTACCGGGACAGGGATTAAATGAGCAGTTCTTC. This encodes CSASLPGQGLNEQFF.

About this clonotype itself: This is likely an artifact of a read error, given a far larger clone one base away. The chain couples TRBV28 to TRBJ2-7, with D perhaps being TRBD1 or TRBD2 (5 bases each). Germline V CDR1 and CDR2: MDHEN, SYDVKM. This CDR3 has 14 amino acids. V was clipped by 6 bases and J by 6 bases, with 18 bases between them. The CDR3 coding sequence is TGTGCCAGCAGACGACGGACAACCACTAGCGAGCAGTACTTC. Its protein product is CASRRRTTTSEQYF.

The chain is built from TRBV11-2 and TRBJ2-3; D not resolved. Trimming left V 5 bases short and J 8 bases short, with 11 bases between. This CDR3 comprises 12 residues. Looked up from germline, CDR1 is SGHAT and CDR2 is FQNNGV. In nucleotides, the CDR3 is TGTGCCAGCAGCCCTGCTAGTGCTACGCAGTATTTT. This encodes CASSPASATQYF.

The table lists this clonotype with many counts. The V and J genes are TRBV6-2 or TRBV6-3 and TRBJ2-7; D gene ambiguous. With 8 bases removed from V and 6 bases from J, the gap between germline ends came to 11 bases. Per the germline V gene, CDR1 is MNHEY and CDR2 is SVGEGT. The CDR3 sequence is 11 residues long. The CDR3 DNA reads as TGTGCCAGCCGGATGAGGCGCGAGCAGTACTTC. This encodes CASRMRREQYF.

About this clonotype: Compared with germline, one end of the junction differs, possibly owing to a read error. The chain uses TRBV11-2 and TRBJ2-1; TRBD2 agrees at 10 bases. This CDR3 has 14 residues. Germline V lookup: CDR1 SGHAT, CDR2 FQNNGV. The CDR3 nucleotides read TGTGCCAGCAGCTTAGATCCCGGGACTAGCGTCGAGATCTTC. This translates into CASSLDPGTSVEIF.

This clonotype came up many times. V gene TRBV28 combines with J gene TRBJ1-5, with D maybe TRBD1 (5 bases). The germline CDR1 and CDR2 sequences are MDHEN and SYDVKM. CDR3 size: 12 residues. V was shortened by 10 bases and J by 6 bases, with 13 bases between the two germline ends. In nucleotides, the CDR3 is TGTGCCACGACGGGGGGGACTCAGCCCCAGCATTTT. Translated, it gives CATTGGTQPQHF.

To note about this clonotype: The likely explanation is a read error, given a far larger clone one base away. The rearrangement joins TRBV6-2 or TRBV6-3 to TRBJ2-1; D possibly corresponds to TRBD1 (6 bases). This CDR3 region has 12 residues. The germline V gene has CDR1 MNHEY and CDR2 SVGEGT. V was shortened by 5 bases and J by 10 bases, with 12 bases between the two germline ends. The DNA for the CDR3 is TGTGCCAGCAGTCTCACAGGGTACGAGCAGTTCTTC. Its protein is CASSLTGYEQFF.

This clonotype was counted at least ten times. The V and J genes are TRBV20-1 and TRBJ1-6; 8 nucleotides agree with TRBD1. The CDR3 is 14 residues long. Germline lookup yields CDR1 DFQATT and CDR2 SNEGSKA (reference sequence). The J segment lost 7 bases and the V segment lost 0 bases, leaving 2 bases of the junction unmatched. CDR3 sequence: CSAREGDRNSPLHF. CDR3 in DNA: TGCAGTGCTAGAGAAGGGGACAGGAATTCACCCCTCCACTTT.